Listed below are T cell receptor beta chains from one sample, sequenced in a study of cytomegalovirus exposure and HLA in healthy donors. Profiling relied on immunoSEQ multiplex PCR, and the TCRdb table lists in-frame clones only, not all of them. The profile shows some 140,000 clones, around 80% of them singletons. Sequencing input: PBMCs. Receptor source: a man younger than 40 in good health and CMV-seropositive. Each CDR3 is given with its conserved first and last residue. Fields, in order: clone size, J gene, D gene, V gene, CDR3 protein, CDR3 DNA. D genes are given only for firm matches. A row's size may be missing; if present it is once, few, many or a size class.

size: -; J: TRBJ2-3; D: TRBD1; V: TRBV27; CDR3: CASSLHGTGVRDTQYF; DNA: TGTGCCAGCAGTTTACACGGGACAGGGGTTAGGGATACGCAGTATTTT
size: few; J: TRBJ2-7; D: -; V: TRBV10-3; CDR3: CAISESMVRGWQQYF; DNA: TGTGCCATCAGTGAGTCGATGGTCAGGGGCTGGCAGCAGTACTTC
size: once; J: TRBJ2-3; D: TRBD2; V: TRBV28; CDR3: CASSLGAGVPDTQYF; DNA: TGTGCCAGCAGTTTAGGAGCGGGAGTGCCAGATACGCAGTATTTT
size: -; J: TRBJ1-1; D: -; V: TRBV18; CDR3: CASSNSGLQGKEAFF; DNA: TGTGCCAGCTCCAACTCCGGGCTCCAGGGGAAGGAAGCTTTCTTT
size: few; J: TRBJ1-5; D: TRBD1; V: TRBV6-4; CDR3: CASPLPGQGVLGGNQPQHF; DNA: TGTGCCAGCCCCCTGCCGGGACAGGGGGTATTAGGCGGCAATCAGCCCCAGCATTTT
size: -; J: TRBJ2-7; D: TRBD1; V: TRBV11-3; CDR3: CASSPTGAYEQYF; DNA: TGTGCCAGCAGCCCCACAGGGGCCTACGAGCAGTACTTC
size: few; J: TRBJ2-1; D: TRBD2; V: TRBV7-2; CDR3: CASSLVGLADNEQFF; DNA: TGTGCCAGCAGCTTAGTGGGACTAGCGGACAATGAGCAGTTCTTC
size: -; J: TRBJ1-2; D: -; V: TRBV28; CDR3: CASSARERGYTF; DNA: TGTGCCAGCAGTGCTCGAGAGAGGGGCTACACCTTC
size: -; J: TRBJ2-1; D: -; V: TRBV28; CDR3: CASSFSLASDNEQFF; DNA: TGTGCCAGCAGTTTTTCGCTAGCCAGCGACAATGAGCAGTTCTTC
size: few; J: TRBJ1-3; D: -; V: TRBV7-2; CDR3: CASSSTQGFLTGNTIYF; DNA: TGTGCCAGCAGCTCAACCCAGGGATTCCTGACGGGAAACACCATATATTTT
size: -; J: TRBJ2-1; D: -; V: TRBV25-1; CDR3: CASSEAAVLNEQFF; DNA: TGTGCCAGCAGTGAAGCAGCGGTTCTCAATGAGCAGTTCTTC
size: -; J: TRBJ1-1; D: -; V: TRBV2; CDR3: CASLRDTAAEAFF; DNA: TGTGCCAGCCTACGGGACACCGCGGCTGAAGCTTTCTTT
size: -; J: TRBJ2-1; D: -; V: TRBV29-1; CDR3: CSVEGSESSYNEQFF; DNA: TGCAGCGTTGAAGGAAGTGAGAGCTCCTACAATGAGCAGTTCTTC
size: -; J: TRBJ1-1; D: -; V: TRBV6-1; CDR3: CASSPKAAEAFF; DNA: TGTGCCAGCAGCCCTAAAGCGGCTGAAGCTTTCTTT
size: -; J: TRBJ2-2; D: -; V: TRBV2; CDR3: CASILGQFTGELFF; DNA: TGTGCCAGCATATTAGGACAGTTCACCGGGGAGCTGTTTTTT
size: -; J: TRBJ1-2; D: TRBD1; V: TRBV30; CDR3: CAWSPAGTAPYGYTF; DNA: TGTGCCTGGAGCCCAGCCGGGACAGCCCCCTATGGCTACACCTTC
size: -; J: TRBJ2-1; D: TRBD2; V: TRBV28; CDR3: CASSSAGTSGRNEQFF; DNA: TGTGCCAGCAGTTCGGCCGGGACTAGCGGGAGAAATGAGCAGTTCTTC
size: -; J: TRBJ1-6; D: TRBD1; V: TRBV5-1; CDR3: CASSPGVTGISPLHF; DNA: TGCGCCAGCAGCCCGGGAGTGACAGGGATATCACCCCTCCACTTT
size: -; J: TRBJ2-1; D: -; V: TRBV28; CDR3: CASSSADYNEQFF; DNA: TGTGCCAGCAGTTCCGCGGACTACAATGAGCAGTTCTTC
size: -; J: TRBJ2-1; D: -; V: TRBV30; CDR3: CAWSRGNEQFF; DNA: TGTGCCTGGAGCCGGGGCAATGAGCAGTTCTTC
size: -; J: TRBJ2-5; D: -; V: TRBV4-2; CDR3: CASSLAGGRTQETQYF; DNA: TGTGCCAGCAGCTTGGCCGGCGGCAGGACTCAAGAGACCCAGTACTTC
size: -; J: TRBJ1-1; D: TRBD1; V: TRBV2; CDR3: CASRPLETGEAFF; DNA: TGTGCCAGCAGGCCCCTCGAGACAGGGGAAGCTTTCTTT
size: -; J: TRBJ1-4; D: TRBD1; V: TRBV4-2; CDR3: CASSQDRTGAQKLFF; DNA: TGTGCCAGCAGCCAAGATAGGACAGGGGCACAGAAACTGTTTTTT
size: few; J: TRBJ1-3; D: TRBD1; V: TRBV11-3; CDR3: CASSPGQANSGNTIYF; DNA: TGTGCCAGCAGCCCGGGACAGGCGAACTCTGGAAACACCATATATTTT
size: -; J: TRBJ1-1; D: -; V: TRBV7-9; CDR3: CASSFSQVLPRNTEAFF; DNA: TGTGCCAGCAGCTTCTCCCAGGTTTTGCCAAGAAACACTGAAGCTTTCTTT
size: -; J: TRBJ1-2; D: -; V: TRBV19; CDR3: CASSAQQGLANYGYTF; DNA: TGTGCCAGTAGTGCTCAACAGGGATTAGCTAACTATGGCTACACCTTC
size: -; J: TRBJ1-3; D: TRBD1; V: TRBV13; CDR3: CASSGKGAGWNTIYF; DNA: TGTGCCAGCAGCGGGAAGGGGGCAGGGTGGAACACCATATATTTT
size: -; J: TRBJ2-5; D: TRBD2; V: TRBV5-1; CDR3: CASSLAMGLAGEETQYF; DNA: TGCGCCAGCAGCTTGGCTATGGGACTAGCGGGAGAAGAGACCCAGTACTTC
size: few; J: TRBJ2-3; D: TRBD2; V: TRBV7-9; CDR3: CASGRGDTQYF; DNA: TGTGCCAGCGGGAGGGGAGATACGCAGTATTTT
size: -; J: TRBJ2-7; D: TRBD1; V: TRBV6-5; CDR3: CASASGTAREQYF; DNA: TGTGCCAGCGCCTCAGGGACAGCCCGCGAGCAGTACTTC
size: -; J: TRBJ1-1; D: -; V: TRBV15; CDR3: CATRVPSDGVNTEAFF; DNA: TGTGCCACCAGAGTCCCCTCAGACGGGGTGAACACTGAAGCTTTCTTT
size: -; J: TRBJ1-2; D: TRBD1; V: TRBV7-2; CDR3: CASSRLGGTAYGYTF; DNA: TGTGCCAGCAGCCGTCTTGGTGGGACAGCATATGGCTACACCTTC
size: -; J: TRBJ2-1; D: TRBD1; V: TRBV30; CDR3: CAWSPPGGGVQGEQFF; DNA: TGTGCCTGGAGTCCCCCAGGGGGCGGTGTACAGGGTGAGCAGTTCTTC
size: -; J: TRBJ2-3; D: -; V: TRBV15; CDR3: CATSRDRGADTQYF; DNA: TGTGCCACCAGCAGAGACAGGGGTGCAGATACGCAGTATTTT
size: -; J: TRBJ2-1; D: -; V: TRBV2; CDR3: CASVGGTGVHEQFF; DNA: TGTGCCAGCGTGGGCGGAACGGGAGTACATGAGCAGTTCTTC
size: -; J: TRBJ2-3; D: TRBD2; V: TRBV9; CDR3: CASSVVGTSGRFSTDTQYF; DNA: TGTGCCAGCAGCGTAGTCGGGACTAGCGGGAGATTCAGCACAGATACGCAGTATTTT
size: -; J: TRBJ2-7; D: -; V: TRBV19; CDR3: CASSMIGHSYEQYF; DNA: TGTGCCAGTAGTATGATCGGACACTCCTACGAGCAGTACTTC
size: -; J: TRBJ1-2; D: -; V: TRBV18; CDR3: CASSPEDIGYTF; DNA: TGTGCCAGCTCACCAGAGGACATAGGCTACACCTTC
size: once; J: TRBJ2-7; D: TRBD2; V: TRBV19; CDR3: CASSRSGDSYEQYF; DNA: TGTGCCAGTAGTCGTAGCGGGGACTCCTACGAGCAGTACTTC
size: -; J: TRBJ2-7; D: -; V: TRBV11-2; CDR3: CASSYPGYEQYF; DNA: TGTGCCAGCAGCTACCCAGGCTACGAGCAGTACTTC
size: -; J: TRBJ1-3; D: TRBD1; V: TRBV2; CDR3: CASSGDRRISGNTIYF; DNA: TGTGCCAGCAGTGGGGACAGGAGGATCTCTGGAAACACCATATATTTT
size: -; J: TRBJ2-1; D: -; V: TRBV7-2; CDR3: CASSLALAPHEQFF; DNA: TGTGCCAGCAGCTTAGCGCTGGCCCCCCATGAGCAGTTCTTC
size: -; J: TRBJ2-1; D: TRBD2; V: TRBV5-1; CDR3: CASSNPSGSYNEQFF; DNA: TGCGCCAGCAGCAACCCTAGCGGCTCCTACAATGAGCAGTTCTTC
size: -; J: TRBJ2-2; D: -; V: TRBV4-2; CDR3: CASSQRPAGELFF; DNA: TGTGCCAGCAGCCAACGTCCAGCCGGGGAGCTGTTTTTT
size: once; J: TRBJ2-2; D: -; V: TRBV19; CDR3: CASSTKIYTGELFF; DNA: TGTGCCAGTAGTACTAAGATTTACACCGGGGAGCTGTTTTTT
size: -; J: TRBJ1-1; D: -; V: TRBV28; CDR3: CASSHNRDRSEAFF; DNA: TGTGCCAGCAGCCACAACAGGGATCGGTCTGAAGCTTTCTTT